These T cell receptor beta chains were read from a single sample in a study of CD8 T cells in ankylosing spondylitis. TCRdb independently ran MiXCR on the 5' RACE reads; one entry per CDR3 protein. The sample consists of fewer than 750,000 distinct CDR3 sequences, roughly 19% of them appearing once. Sequenced material: blood, either unsorted or a sorted T cell fraction (not recorded which). The receptors derive from a male donor with ankylosing spondylitis. Both conserved end residues are part of each CDR3. Clone size is shown for a subset of rows, as once, few, many or a class of expanded clone.

CSAVGQLAKNIQYF | . | TRBJ2-4 | TRBV20-1
CASPYSPTPPEGGPSTDTQYF | . | TRBJ2-3 | TRBV11-2
CARHMGGWMDQPQHF | . | TRBJ1-5 | TRBV12-3/TRBV12-4
CAWDSGTSGAGRETQYF | . | TRBJ2-5 | TRBV30
CASSPRGFTDTQYF | few | TRBJ2-3 | TRBV7-2
CATSGDFTGELFF | many | TRBJ2-2 | TRBV15
CASSQGVVDEQFF | . | TRBJ2-1 | TRBV4-2
CSARDLWDSYEQYF | few | TRBJ2-7 | TRBV20-1
CASSSPRTGNTEAFF | . | TRBJ1-1 | TRBV12-3/TRBV12-4
CASSLMGQGAPKEAFF | few | TRBJ1-1 | TRBV5-1
CATSSGIGAFF | . | TRBJ1-1 | TRBV12-3/TRBV12-4
CASSYSAVLTEAFF | . | TRBJ1-1 | TRBV6-5
CSASLAGETQYF | . | TRBJ2-3 | TRBV20-1
CSARPGVAGALSYNEQFF | . | TRBJ2-1 | TRBV20-1
CASSWDTYEQYF | . | TRBJ2-7 | TRBV7-9
CAIGQGARNTGELFF | . | TRBJ2-2 | TRBV24-1
CASSLLRADTDTQYF | . | TRBJ2-3 | TRBV12-3/TRBV12-4
CASFSFLSETQYF | few | TRBJ2-5 | TRBV19
CASSGDSTQKPQHF | . | TRBJ1-5 | TRBV12-3/TRBV12-4
CASSFGLAGITDTQYF | . | TRBJ2-3 | TRBV3-1
CASSLVLAMNTEAFF | . | TRBJ1-1 | TRBV12-3/TRBV12-4
CASTRPGTSGGYNEQFF | . | TRBJ2-1 | TRBV7-8
CSVEHRYTGELFF | . | TRBJ2-2 | TRBV29-1
CAWSVRSETGELFF | . | TRBJ2-2 | TRBV30
CASSQQGWGNTGELFF | few | TRBJ2-2 | TRBV19
CASRPDRGANQPQHF | few | TRBJ1-5 | TRBV6-1
CSVQLAGGPYEQFF | . | TRBJ2-1 | TRBV29-1
CASSLGGFWEQYF | few | TRBJ2-7 | TRBV5-5
CASSGTGSRIASVGYTF | few | TRBJ1-2 | TRBV11-1
CASSPLDRTNTEAFF | . | TRBJ1-1 | TRBV7-3
CASSDRGSALKYF | . | TRBJ2-7 | TRBV2
CASRGVPPQETQYF | . | TRBJ2-5 | TRBV27
CASSQERGPYPYEQYF | . | TRBJ2-7 | TRBV3-1
CASSLLTSGYNEQFF | many | TRBJ2-1 | TRBV7-9
CASSLERVSDTQYF | . | TRBJ2-3 | TRBV7-9
CATRTASGNTIYF | . | TRBJ1-3 | TRBV3-1
CASRNSGRMYEQYF | . | TRBJ2-7 | TRBV12-3/TRBV12-4